The source of this TCR beta chain is a study of T cell changes during pregnancy in multiple sclerosis. Trimming took off 6 bases at V and 5 bases at J, with 26 bases between the two ends. The CDR3 sequence is 17 residues long. Looked up from germline, CDR1 is MDHEN and CDR2 is SYDVKM. Method: immunoSEQ multiplex PCR; TCRdb's copy keeps in-frame clones and lacks some. The sample contains tens of thousands of clones, roughly 92% of which appear only once. V gene TRBV28 combines with J gene TRBJ2-7; D unclear. The sequence came from a female donor with multiple sclerosis, enrolled in a pregnancy study. This material consisted of peripheral blood, taken before pregnancy. In DNA form, the CDR3 reads TGTGCCAGCAGGCCATTCCATTCCGGAGTCCCTATCCACGAGCAGTACTTC. It translates to CASRPFHSGVPIHEQYF. Complete variable domain (other parts from reference TRBV28 and TRBJ2-7): DVKVTQSSRYLVKRTGEKVFLECVQDMDHENMFWYRQDPGLGLRLIYFSYDVKMKEKGDIPEGYSVSREKKERFSLILESASTNQTSMYLCASRPFHSGVPIHEQYFGPGTRLTVT.